This entry is about one T cell receptor beta chain. This entry belongs to a study of cytomegalovirus exposure and HLA in healthy donors. The primer mix had 60 Vbeta and 13 Jbeta primers. The assay was immunoSEQ multiplex PCR, and TCRdb's table has in-frame clones only and misses some. The sample comprises 120,000 or so clones, 17% of which are singletons, and approximately 2.9% rests with the top ten. The CDR3 consists of 13 residues. Trimming pared 7 bases from V and 6 bases from J, leaving 15 bases between. Germline CDR1 ENHRY, CDR2 SYGVKD. The V gene is TRBV10-3, the J gene TRBJ1-2; D possibly corresponds to TRBD1 (5 bases). Sample: PBMCs. This sequence was found in a female donor in good health and CMV-seropositive. The CDR3 DNA follows: TGTGCCATCAACCCCCAGGGAGGGGATGGCTACACCTTC. It specifies CAINPQGGDGYTF.